This is a list of T cell receptor beta chains from one sample in a study of blood T cell repertoires in COVID-19. Measured with immunoSEQ multiplex PCR; TCRdb has only the in-frame clones, and not every one. The data hold 120,000 to 150,000 clones, with about 87% observed a single time. Input material: peripheral blood. These receptors all come from a human donor in a cohort sampled during active COVID-19. CDR3s include the opening cysteine and the closing phenylalanine or tryptophan. A D gene is named only where the DNA matches it firmly. Size tells how often a clone was seen (once, few, many) or the class of an expanded clone, and some rows leave it out.

J gene | clone size | D gene | V gene | CDR3 DNA | CDR3 protein
TRBJ2-7 | - | TRBD1 | TRBV5-1 | TGCGCCAGCAGCTCGGACAGGGGATTGGGGTACGAGCAGTACTTC | CASSSDRGLGYEQYF
TRBJ1-1 | - | TRBD1 | TRBV7-6 | TGTGCCAGCAGCCACGGACAGGGGTTGGGGGCTGAAGCTTTCTTT | CASSHGQGLGAEAFF
TRBJ1-1 | - | - | TRBV11-2 | TGTGCCAGCAGCTTAAGAGGGAACACTGAAGCTTTCTTT | CASSLRGNTEAFF
TRBJ2-2 | - | TRBD1 | TRBV6-5 | TGTGCCAGCAGGCCCTTGACAGGGGGGACCGGGGAGCTGTTTTTT | CASRPLTGGTGELFF
TRBJ2-7 | - | - | TRBV19 | TGTGCCAGTAGTATAGGGGTCAGCGGTAACGTCTACGAGCAGTACTTC | CASSIGVSGNVYEQYF
TRBJ2-2 | - | TRBD1 | TRBV15 | TGTGCCACCAGCAGAGATGGGACAGGGATTGCCGGGGAGCTGTTTTTT | CATSRDGTGIAGELFF
TRBJ1-2 | - | - | TRBV4-1 | TGCGCCAGCAGCCAAGCCCCTACCCGAGGGCCGAACTATGGCTACACCTTC | CASSQAPTRGPNYGYTF
TRBJ2-3 | once | TRBD2 | TRBV29-1 | TGCAGCGTTAGGACTAGCGGATCCACAGATACGCAGTATTTT | CSVRTSGSTDTQYF
TRBJ1-2 | - | - | TRBV5-6 | TGTGCCAGCAGCCCTCCGTCGTTCCATGGCTACACCTTC | CASSPPSFHGYTF
TRBJ1-3 | - | TRBD1 | TRBV19 | TGTGCCGTATCCGGGACAGGGGGCGTCTTTGGAAACACCATATATTTT | CAVSGTGGVFGNTIYF
TRBJ1-3 | - | - | TRBV4-3 | TGCGCCAGCAGACCCGACAGGACGTCTGGAAACACCATATATTTT | CASRPDRTSGNTIYF
TRBJ1-3 | once | TRBD1 | TRBV3-1/TRBV3-2 | TGTGCCAGCAGCCCCATTGGGGCAGGGGGTGGAAACACCATATATTTT | CASSPIGAGGGNTIYF
TRBJ2-6 | - | - | TRBV27 | TGTGCCAGCAGCATTGACATGGGTTCCGGGGCCAACGTCCTGACTTTC | CASSIDMGSGANVLTF
TRBJ1-5 | once | TRBD1 | TRBV3-1/TRBV3-2 | TGTGCCAGCAGCAGCGGCGGACAGGAAGGAGCCTTTAGCAATCAGCCCCAGCATTTT | CASSSGGQEGAFSNQPQHF
TRBJ2-1 | - | TRBD2 | TRBV5-6 | TGTGCCAGCAGCTATCTAGCGGGCTACAATGAGCAGTTCTTC | CASSYLAGYNEQFF
TRBJ2-3 | - | TRBD2 | TRBV10-3 | TGTGCCATCAGGCCCGGGACTAGCGGGACTAGCACAGATACGCAGTATTTT | CAIRPGTSGTSTDTQYF
TRBJ2-5 | - | - | TRBV3-1/TRBV3-2 | TGTGCCAGCAGCCAAGATCTGGGCACCCTTATACAAGAGACCCAGTACTTC | CASSQDLGTLIQETQYF
TRBJ2-3 | - | TRBD2 | TRBV7-9 | TGTGCCAGCAGCATACCCCTGGGACTAGCGGGGGAGGAGGCAGATACGCAGTATTTT | CASSIPLGLAGEEADTQYF
TRBJ2-2 | - | - | TRBV7-2 | TGTGCCAGCAGCCCAACCGGGACAACCACCGGGGAGCTGTTTTTT | CASSPTGTTTGELFF
TRBJ1-1 | - | TRBD1 | TRBV3-1/TRBV3-2 | TGTGCCAGCAGCCAGGCCGGGACAGACAACACTGAAGCTTTCTTT | CASSQAGTDNTEAFF
TRBJ2-3 | - | TRBD2 | TRBV7-9 | TGTGCCAGCAGCCCTAGGGAGCGGGGGAGCACAGATACGCAGTATTTT | CASSPRERGSTDTQYF
TRBJ2-7 | - | - | TRBV5-5 | TGTGCCAGCAGCTCACCAGGCGGGGCATCCTCCTACGAGCAGTACTTC | CASSSPGGASSYEQYF
TRBJ2-1 | - | TRBD2 | TRBV7-3 | TGTGCCAGCAGCTCCTCCGGCGGGGGGGCCTACAATGAGCAGTTCTTC | CASSSSGGGAYNEQFF
TRBJ1-3 | - | TRBD1 | TRBV5-6 | TGTGCCAGCAGCGTGGGACAGATCTCTGGAAACACCATATATTTT | CASSVGQISGNTIYF
TRBJ2-3 | - | - | TRBV7-3 | TGTGCCAGCAGCATCGACGGCAGCGCAGATACGCAGTATTTT | CASSIDGSADTQYF
TRBJ1-2 | - | - | TRBV9 | TGTGCCAGCAGCGTACCGAGGGTAGGGGGTGGCTACACCTTC | CASSVPRVGGGYTF
TRBJ2-3 | once | - | TRBV12-3/TRBV12-4 | TGTGCCAGCAGTTTAAACAGGGAAGATACGCAGTATTTT | CASSLNREDTQYF
TRBJ2-7 | - | - | TRBV2 | TGTGCCAGCAGCGCCCGGGGCGAGCAGTACTTC | CASSARGEQYF
TRBJ2-3 | - | - | TRBV6-5 | TGTGCCAGCAATTACCTAATACAGGGTGTTACAGATACGCAGTATTTT | CASNYLIQGVTDTQYF
TRBJ1-5 | - | - | TRBV4-2 | TGTGCCAGCAGCCCCGGGGGGGATCAGCCCCAGCATTTT | CASSPGGDQPQHF
TRBJ1-3 | - | - | TRBV5-1 | TGCGCCAGCAGCTTGGCCGGAGGGGTCGCTGGAAACACCATATATTTT | CASSLAGGVAGNTIYF
TRBJ1-4 | - | - | TRBV6-4 | TGTGCCAGCAGTGCCCCGGGAGCCGAGCTTAATGAAAAACTGTTTTTT | CASSAPGAELNEKLFF
TRBJ1-6 | - | - | TRBV3-1/TRBV3-2 | TGTGCCAGCAGCCTAGTCGGGGGACCCAATTCACCCCTCCACTTT | CASSLVGGPNSPLHF
TRBJ1-2 | few | - | TRBV7-2 | TGTGCCAGCAGAACGGACAGCCTTCTCTATGGCTACACCTTC | CASRTDSLLYGYTF
TRBJ2-4 | - | TRBD2 | TRBV27 | TGTGCCAGCAGTTTTCAGGCCCCCCGGCCCGGGGGGGTTTCCAAAAACATTCAGTACTTC | CASSFQAPRPGGVSKNIQYF
TRBJ1-3 | - | - | TRBV7-3 | TGTGCCAGCAGCCCATTGGCAGGCAAAGACTCTGGAAACACCATATATTTT | CASSPLAGKDSGNTIYF